The clone carrying this T cell receptor beta chain was seen once. The data derive from a study of blood T cell repertoires in COVID-19. Study background: The study drew acute and convalescent COVID-19 samples from the United States, Italy and Spain. PBMCs, B-cell-depleted T cells, or T cells provided the cDNA or gDNA that made up the material.

Germline CDR1 MNHEY, CDR2 SMNVEV (reference sequence). This CDR3 is 11 amino acids long. Deletions cut 8 bases from V and 7 bases from J, with 11 bases between. Clones were sequenced by immunoSEQ multiplex PCR, and TCRdb holds only the in-frame ones, with some missing. The sample holds 110,000 to 150,000 clones; around 85% are singletons and the top ten take around 6.5%. This receptor was obtained from a woman aged 40 to 49 who had recovered from COVID-19. The chain joins TRBV27 to TRBJ1-2; no reliable D call. The sample consisted of PBMCs or T cells enriched from blood (not recorded which). The CDR3 protein is CASLGPGGYTF. The CDR3 coding sequence is TGTGCCAGCCTCGGTCCGGGTGGCTACACCTTC.